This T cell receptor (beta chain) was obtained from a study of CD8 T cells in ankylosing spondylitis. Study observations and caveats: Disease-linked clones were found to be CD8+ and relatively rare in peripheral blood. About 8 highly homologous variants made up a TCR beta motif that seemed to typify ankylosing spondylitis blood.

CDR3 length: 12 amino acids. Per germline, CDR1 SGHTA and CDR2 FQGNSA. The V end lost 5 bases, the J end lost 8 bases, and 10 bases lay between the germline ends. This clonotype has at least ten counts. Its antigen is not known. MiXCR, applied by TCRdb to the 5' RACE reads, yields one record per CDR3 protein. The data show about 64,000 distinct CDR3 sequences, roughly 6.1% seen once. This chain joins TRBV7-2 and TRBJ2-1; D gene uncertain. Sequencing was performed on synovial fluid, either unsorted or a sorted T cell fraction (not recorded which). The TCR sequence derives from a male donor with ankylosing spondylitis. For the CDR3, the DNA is TGTGCCAGCAGCCCCACGCGTTATGAGCAGTTCTTC. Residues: CASSPTRYEQFF. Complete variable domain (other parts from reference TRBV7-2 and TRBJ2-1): GAGVSQSPSNKVTEKGKDVELRCDPISGHTALYWYRQSLGQGLEFLIYFQGNSAPDKSGLPSDRFSAERTGGSVSTLTIQRTQQEDSAVYLCASSPTRYEQFFGPGTRLTVL.